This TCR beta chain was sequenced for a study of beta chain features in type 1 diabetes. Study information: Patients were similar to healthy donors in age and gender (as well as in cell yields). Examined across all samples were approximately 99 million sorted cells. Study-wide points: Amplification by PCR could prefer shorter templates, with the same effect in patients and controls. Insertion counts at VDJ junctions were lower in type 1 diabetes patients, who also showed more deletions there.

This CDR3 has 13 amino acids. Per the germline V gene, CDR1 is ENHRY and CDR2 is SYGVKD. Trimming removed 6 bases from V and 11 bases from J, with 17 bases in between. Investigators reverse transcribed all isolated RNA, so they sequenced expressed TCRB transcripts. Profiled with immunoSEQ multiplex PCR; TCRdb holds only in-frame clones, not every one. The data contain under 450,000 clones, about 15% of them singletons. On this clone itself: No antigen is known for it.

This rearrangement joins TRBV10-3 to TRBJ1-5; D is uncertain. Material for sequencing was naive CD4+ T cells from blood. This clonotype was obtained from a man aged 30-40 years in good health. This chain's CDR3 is CAIRDAGPGAQHF. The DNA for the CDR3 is TGTGCCATCAGGGATGCGGGTCCTGGGGCCCAGCATTTT.